This T cell receptor (beta chain) appears in the sequencing data of a study of blood T cell repertoires in COVID-19. Turning to the study itself: Collection of acute and convalescent COVID-19 samples took place in the United States, Italy and Spain.

Recruits, aged roughly 18 to 90 years, lived in under 25 US areas. The CDR3 runs 17 residues. V lost 3 bases to trimming and J lost 5 bases; unmatched junction nucleotides: 7. Per germline, CDR1 SGHRS and CDR2 YFSETQ. The assay was immunoSEQ multiplex PCR, and TCRdb's table has in-frame clones only and misses some. This table has some 150,000 clones, about 79% appearing once. The sequencing sample was made of PBMCs or T cells enriched from blood (not recorded which). The sequence was collected from a man aged 45-65 years who had recovered from COVID-19. The V call is TRBV5-1, the J call TRBJ2-5, with 16 bases fitting TRBD2. The CDR3: CASSSGTSGGAAETQYF. DNA for the CDR3: TGCGCCAGCAGCTCCGGGACTAGCGGGGGGGCAGCCGAGACCCAGTACTTC.